These 27 T cell receptor beta chains originate from one sample sequenced in a study of blood T cell repertoires in COVID-19. Clones were sequenced by immunoSEQ multiplex PCR, and TCRdb holds only the in-frame ones, with some missing. The sample includes over 150,000 clones, 75% to 90% of them seen just once. Sequenced material: PBMCs or T cells enriched from blood (not recorded which). These receptors originate from a man in his forties or fifties who had recovered from COVID-19.

The chain combines TRBV28 with TRBJ1-6; possibly TRBD1 for D (5 bases). CDR1 and CDR2 (germline): MDHEN, SYDVKM. This CDR3 comprises 14 residues. Trimming took 1 base from V and 11 from J, leaving 12 bases between them. The DNA of the CDR3 is TGTGCCAGCAGTTTATTGCAGGGTAGAGCACCCCTCCACTTT. It encodes CASSLLQGRAPLHF.

The chain has TRBV2 and TRBJ2-7, with D possibly being TRBD1 (5 bases). The V end was cut by 3 bases, the J end by 1 base, with 7 bases between. The CDR3 extends over 13 amino acids. Germline-derived CDR1 and CDR2 are SNHLY and FYNNEI. The chain's CDR3 is CASSDDSSYEQYF. DNA of the CDR3: TGTGCCAGCAGTGACGACAGTTCCTACGAGCAGTACTTC.

The sample holds a few counts of this clone. The rearrangement uses TRBV30 and TRBJ1-2; 7 bases fit TRBD1. The V gene's germline CDR1 is GTSNPN and CDR2 SVGIG (reference sequence). The CDR3 totals 14 residues. With V trimmed by 4 bases and J by 1 base, 6 bases remained unmatched. CDR3 region: CAWKLGQINYGYTF. The DNA of the CDR3 is TGTGCCTGGAAGTTGGGACAGATTAACTATGGCTACACCTTC.

J is TRBJ2-7 and V is TRBV28, with D perhaps matching TRBD1 (6 bases). There are 14 residues in the CDR3. The ends were cut back, 5 bases at V and 3 bases at J, with 14 bases in the middle. The V gene's germline CDR1 is MDHEN and CDR2 SYDVKM. The CDR3 region has the DNA TGTGCCAGCAGTACCCTTGGACAGAACTACGAGCAGTACTTC. This translates into CASSTLGQNYEQYF.

The chain joins TRBV7-8 to TRBJ2-7; 9 nucleotides agree with TRBD2. This CDR3 comprises 15 residues. The J segment lost 3 bases and the V segment lost 1 base, leaving 4 bases of the junction unmatched. The germline V gene has CDR1 SGHVS and CDR2 FQNEAQ. CDR3 region: CASSLGGGAGYEQYF. CDR3 bases: TGTGCCAGCAGCTTAGGCGGGGGGGCGGGCTACGAGCAGTACTTC.

The chain employs TRBV24-1 and TRBJ1-5; D may be TRBD1 (5 bases). The CDR3 runs to 13 residues. CDR1 and CDR2 from the germline V gene are KGHDR and SFDVKD. Trimming stripped 7 bases from V and 1 base from J, with 7 bases between. CDR3 sequence: CATRAGSNQPQHF. The CDR3 DNA sequence: TGTGCCACCAGGGCAGGGAGCAATCAGCCCCAGCATTTT.

V and J are TRBV29-1 and TRBJ1-1; no firm D call. Trimming pared 7 bases from V and 5 bases from J, leaving 8 bases between. This CDR3 is 10 amino acids long. In germline, CDR1 is SQVTM, CDR2 ANQGSEA. CDR3: CSGRVTEAFF. DNA for the CDR3: TGCAGCGGGAGGGTAACTGAAGCTTTCTTT.

This chain uses TRBV6-5 with TRBJ2-7; D is perhaps TRBD1 (6 bases). The V gene's germline CDR1 is MNHEY and CDR2 SVGAGI. CDR3 length equals 15 residues. The V end lost 7 bases, the J end lost 1 base, and 17 bases lay between the germline ends. CDR3 sequence reads: CASTGSGTQSYEQYF. The CDR3 nucleotides are TGTGCCAGCACTGGTTCCGGGACACAATCCTACGAGCAGTACTTC.

CDR3 amino acids: CASSLEGAGNTEAFF. CDR3 bases: TGTGCCAGCAGCTTAGAAGGGGCTGGGAACACTGAAGCTTTCTTT. The rearrangement joins TRBV7-8 to TRBJ1-1; possibly TRBD1 for D (5 bases). The germline V gene has CDR1 SGHVS and CDR2 FQNEAQ. Trimming took 1 base from V and 1 from J, leaving 10 bases between them. The CDR3 sequence is 15 residues long.

The CDR3 DNA follows: TGTGCCAGCAGCCTTCAGTACGAGCAGTACTTC. Protein: CASSLQYEQYF. The gene calls are TRBV7-9 and TRBJ2-7; the D is unclear. The CDR3 loop spans 11 amino acids. From germline, CDR1 is SEHNR and CDR2 FQNEAQ (reference sequence). Trimming stripped 5 bases from V and 4 bases from J, with 6 bases between.

This CDR3 is CATSDRLITANTEAFF. CDR3 DNA sequence: TGTGCCACCTCGGACAGACTCATAACGGCCAACACTGAAGCTTTCTTT. The chain links TRBV25-1 to TRBJ1-1; a possible D gene is TRBD1 (6 bases). The CDR3 has 16 residues. Deletions cut 10 bases from V and 2 bases from J, with 23 bases between. CDR1 and CDR2 (germline): MGHDK, SYGVNS.

The genes are TRBV30 and TRBJ2-3; TRBD2 agrees at 7 bases. The junction had 6 bases not matched to a gene; V was cut back by 3 bases and J by 0 bases. The CDR3 has 15 residues. In germline, CDR1 is GTSNPN, CDR2 SVGIG (reference sequence). CDR3 sequence: CAWRGGSSSTDTQYF. CDR3 bases: TGTGCCTGGAGGGGAGGGTCCTCGAGCACAGATACGCAGTATTTT.

The chain uses TRBV30 and TRBJ1-2; 9 nucleotides align to TRBD1. Looked up from germline, CDR1 is GTSNPN and CDR2 is SVGIG (reference sequence). The ends lost 3 bases at V and 2 bases at J; junction bases unmatched: 13. CDR3 size: 17 residues. CDR3 sequence (DNA): TGTGCCTGGAGGAAACCAGGACAGGGGTCCCCAAACTATGGCTACACCTTC. Protein product: CAWRKPGQGSPNYGYTF.

This clone was counted once. This sequence joins TRBV5-6 and TRBJ1-6; D is perhaps TRBD1 (5 bases). V lost 3 bases and J lost 9, with 13 bases in between. The CDR3 contains 14 residues. Germline CDR1 and CDR2: SGHDT and YYEEEE. The CDR3: CASSSPVGGSPLHF. In nucleotides, the CDR3 is TGTGCCAGCAGCTCCCCGGTGGGGGGTTCACCCCTCCACTTT.

V is TRBV28 and J is TRBJ1-1, with D tentatively TRBD1 (6 bases). This CDR3 has 17 amino acids. CDR1 and CDR2 (germline): MDHEN, SYDVKM. V was cut by 1 base and J by 1 base, with 16 bases left in between. The CDR3 loop reads CASSLLGWTASNTEAFF. In DNA form, the CDR3 reads TGTGCCAGCAGTTTATTGGGGTGGACAGCTTCGAACACTGAAGCTTTCTTT. Full variable domain (rest looked up from reference TRBV28 and TRBJ1-1): DVKVTQSSRYLVKRTGEKVFLECVQDMDHENMFWYRQDPGLGLRLIYFSYDVKMKEKGDIPEGYSVSREKKERFSLILESASTNQTSMYLCASSLLGWTASNTEAFFGQGTRLTVV.

J is TRBJ2-1 and V is TRBV7-8; the match to TRBD2 covers 7 bases. From germline, CDR1 is SGHVS and CDR2 FQNEAQ. V was pared by 4 bases and J by 5 bases, with 5 bases of the junction left unmatched. The CDR3 consists of 14 residues. In DNA, the CDR3 is TGTGCCAGCAGCTCGGGACTAATCCACAATGAGCAGTTCTTC. Translation: CASSSGLIHNEQFF.

In DNA form, the CDR3 reads TGTGCCAGCAGTGAGGTGGCAGGTCGGGGGCAGTACTTC. Its translation is CASSEVAGRGQYF. V is TRBV25-1 and J is TRBJ2-7; perhaps TRBD2 as D (5 bases). CDR1 and CDR2 (germline): MGHDK, SYGVNS. Trimming took off 3 bases at V and 9 bases at J, with 15 bases between the two ends. The CDR3 spans 13 residues.

Only one count was recorded for this clone. V usage is TRBV5-8 and J usage is TRBJ2-7, with 9 bases matching TRBD1. The CDR3 spans 16 residues. V shed 3 bases and J 2 bases; nucleotides not matched to a gene: 9. Looked up from germline, CDR1 is SGHTS and CDR2 is YDEGEE. The CDR3 DNA is TGTGCCAGCAGCTGGCAGCAACAGGGGGCCCCCTACGAGCAGTACTTC. This sequence encodes CASSWQQQGAPYEQYF.

Only a few counts were recorded for this clone. The chain joins TRBV3-1 (or the pseudogene TRBV3-2) to TRBJ1-6; 8 positions agree with TRBD1. Losses at the gene ends were 1 base for V and 10 bases for J; bases not matched to a gene: 9. This CDR3 is built from 16 residues. Germline loops: CDR1 LGHDT, CDR2 YNNKEL (reference sequence). The CDR3 DNA reads as TGTGCCAGCAGCCAAGGGAGGACAGGGTCCCTATCACCCCTCCACTTT. It encodes CASSQGRTGSLSPLHF.

The rearrangement joins TRBV5-1 to TRBJ2-7; possibly TRBD2 for D (5 bases). V shed 4 bases and J shed 4 bases, with 15 bases lying between them. The CDR3 contains 14 residues. The germline V gene encodes CDR1 SGHRS and CDR2 YFSETQ. CDR3 DNA: TGCGCCAGCAGCCCCGACCAGCGGTCGTACGAGCAGTACTTC. Protein product: CASSPDQRSYEQYF.

The chain employs TRBV12-3 or TRBV12-4 and TRBJ1-5, with a weak D call TRBD1 (5 bases). V gave up 4 bases and J gave up 7 bases, with 11 bases separating them. This CDR3 is built from 13 residues. The CDR3 DNA sequence: TGTGCCAGCAGTTACCGGGGGGGGCAGCCCCAGCATTTT. Its protein is CASSYRGGQPQHF.

Many counts were recorded for this clone. This chain joins TRBV9 and TRBJ2-1, with 11 bases aligning to TRBD1. Per the germline V gene, CDR1 is SGDLS and CDR2 is YYNGEE. V was clipped by 3 bases and J by 5 bases; unmatched bases: 10. CDR3 length: 17 amino acids. This chain's CDR3 is CASSGRRGTGGHNEQFF. The CDR3 nucleotides are TGTGCCAGCAGCGGACGACGCGGGACAGGGGGGCACAATGAGCAGTTCTTC.

The V gene is TRBV24-1, the J gene TRBJ1-2; TRBD1 is a possible D gene (6 bases). V was pared by 2 bases and J by 6 bases, with 12 bases between. Germline CDR1 KGHDR, CDR2 SFDVKD. The CDR3 runs to 14 residues. This CDR3 is CATSDYGAGDGYTF. The CDR3 DNA follows: TGTGCCACCAGTGATTACGGGGCAGGGGATGGCTACACCTTC.

This clone was seen a handful of times. The rearrangement links TRBV4-1 to TRBJ2-3; weak D call: TRBD2 (5 bases). The V end lost 0 bases, the J end lost 11 bases, and 9 bases lay between the germline ends. This CDR3 is 12 amino acids long. The germline V gene encodes CDR1 MGHRA and CDR2 YSYEKL. This CDR3 reads CASSQDVAGQYF. The CDR3, as DNA: TGCGCCAGCAGCCAAGATGTTGCGGGGCAGTATTTT.

This rearrangement joins TRBV2 to TRBJ2-3; 7 nucleotides align to TRBD2. V lost 3 bases to trimming and J lost 6 bases; unmatched junction nucleotides: 24. The CDR3 runs to 20 residues. Germline V gene lookup returns CDR1 SNHLY and CDR2 FYNNEI. The DNA of the CDR3 is TGTGCCAGCAGTGATACGAGTCTCAAGGACGGCGGGAGTTTATCGGATACGCAGTATTTT. It encodes CASSDTSLKDGGSLSDTQYF.

In DNA, the CDR3 is TGTGCCAGTAGTCTCCAGGCTCGGACTGGAAACACCATATATTTT. Amino acid sequence: CASSLQARTGNTIYF. This sequence joins TRBV19 and TRBJ1-3, with D hard to call. V lost 5 bases and J 2 bases, leaving 13 bases between the germline ends. Germline V CDR1 and CDR2: LNHDA, SQIVND (reference sequence). This CDR3 is 15 amino acids long.

In this sample, this clone turned up once. The rearrangement links TRBV28 to TRBJ1-3; weak D call: TRBD1 (5 bases). The CDR3 consists of 14 residues. Trimming took 6 bases from V and 3 from J, leaving 12 bases between them. Germline V gene lookup returns CDR1 MDHEN and CDR2 SYDVKM. The CDR3 here is CASSHGTFGNTIYF. CDR3 bases: TGTGCCAGCAGCCACGGGACTTTTGGAAACACCATATATTTT.